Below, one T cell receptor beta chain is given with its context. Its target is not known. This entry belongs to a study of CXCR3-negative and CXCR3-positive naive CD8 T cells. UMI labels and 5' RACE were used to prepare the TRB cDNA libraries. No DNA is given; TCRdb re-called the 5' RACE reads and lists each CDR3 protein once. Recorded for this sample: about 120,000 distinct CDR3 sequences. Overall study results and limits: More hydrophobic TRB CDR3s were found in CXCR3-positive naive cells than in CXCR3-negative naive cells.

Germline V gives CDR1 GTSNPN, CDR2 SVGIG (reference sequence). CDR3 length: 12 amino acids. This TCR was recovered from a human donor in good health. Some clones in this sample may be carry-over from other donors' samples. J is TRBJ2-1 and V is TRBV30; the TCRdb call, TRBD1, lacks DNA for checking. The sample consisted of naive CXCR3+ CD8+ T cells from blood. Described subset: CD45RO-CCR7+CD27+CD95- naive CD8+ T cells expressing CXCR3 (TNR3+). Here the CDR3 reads CAWSAQGDEQFF.